This note documents a single T cell receptor beta chain sequence. Assay: immunoSEQ multiplex PCR; the TCRdb copy retains only in-frame clones and omits some. The sample contains 88,000 or so clones, about 92% of which appear only once. This specimen comes from a study of T cell changes during pregnancy in multiple sclerosis. Between the trimmed V and J ends, which lost 2 bases and 2 bases, there was a span of 9 bases. Looked up from germline, CDR1 is MNHEY and CDR2 is SVGAGI. The CDR3 is made up of 15 amino acids. This material consisted of peripheral blood, taken before pregnancy. The chain joins TRBV6-5 to TRBJ1-4; TRBD1 might be the D (5 bases). The origin of this receptor is a female donor with multiple sclerosis, enrolled in a pregnancy study. The CDR3 sequence: CASSYGRGTNEKLFF. The CDR3 DNA is TGTGCCAGCAGTTACGGACGGGGGACTAATGAAAAACTGTTTTTT.